The T cell receptor beta chain described here comes from a study of T cell responses to AZD1222 COVID-19 vaccine. The CDR3 spans 19 residues. Germline loops: CDR1 SGHAT, CDR2 FQNNGV. J was trimmed by 4 bases and V by 1 base; bases with no gene match: 9. The assay was immunoSEQ multiplex PCR, and TCRdb's table has in-frame clones only and misses some. The sample includes 100,000 to 150,000 clones, 85% to 90% of them seen just once. Concerning this clone itself: Antigen unknown.

Study results and limitations: Repertoires were sampled only after the peak T cell response. Nearly half of spike-specific TCRs reportedly target unmutated variant regions. Two doses of AZD1222 preceded a rise in Spike-specific TCR breadth and depth. Possibly, clonal diversity was underestimated; donors were largely white British and included more females.

The material sequenced was peripheral blood, taken on day 0 of AZD1222 vaccination. This rearrangement joins TRBV11-2 to TRBJ2-5, with 16 nucleotides matching TRBD2. This receptor was obtained from an adult in good health. In nucleotides, the CDR3 is TGTGCCAGCAGCTTAGCCCTCGGGACTAGCGGGGGGGAGAGAGAGACCCAGTACTTC. This codes for CASSLALGTSGGERETQYF.